This T cell receptor beta chain was profiled in a study of T-cell reconstitution after alpha-beta-depleted transplantation in children. Points from the study as a whole: About two months after transplant, alpha-beta T cells reportedly came from several hundred expanded graft clones. The study traced high day-60 TCRbeta diversity in some patients to surviving recipient T cells and thymic progenitors.

On this clonotype: The target antigen is unknown.

Germline lookup yields CDR1 MGHRA and CDR2 YSYEKL. The CDR3 has 23 amino acids. Unmatched junction bases numbered 27, after V lost 0 bases and J lost 6 bases. Molecular barcoding with unique molecular identifiers was used for the TCRbeta library. TCRdb fed the PCR reads into MiXCR, producing one record per CDR3 protein. This sample has hundreds of thousands of distinct CDR3 sequences; about 24% occur once, and the top ten carry 4% to 5.5%. The chain links TRBV4-1 to TRBJ2-1, with 9 bases lining up with TRBD2. The receptor was isolated from a female patient aged 2-9 years who had a stem cell transplant for congenital amegakaryocytic thrombocytopenia, so the T cells may come from the graft donor. The sequencing here drew on PBMCs, mostly from graft donor cells, taken 360 days after TCRalphabeta/CD19-depleted stem cell transplant. The CDR3 loop reads CASSQETALSDIAGVPLRNEQFF. CDR3 bases: TGCGCCAGCAGCCAAGAAACGGCCCTATCGGATATAGCGGGAGTCCCCCTTCGCAATGAGCAGTTCTTC.